These 5 T cell receptor beta chains were all obtained from the same sample, sequenced in a study of blood T cell repertoires in COVID-19. Produced via immunoSEQ multiplex PCR; TCRdb's table is partial and in-frame only. The table includes over 90,000 clones, about four fifths detected once. The sample taken for sequencing was peripheral blood. The receptor source for this set is an elderly man with COVID-19, enrolled during active disease.

This clone was counted a few times. CDR3 residues: CASSPRAGTGTGELFF. CDR3 coding DNA: TGTGCCAGCAGCCCGCGAGCGGGGACGGGGACCGGGGAGCTGTTTTTT. The rearrangement joins TRBV11-3 to TRBJ2-2; 7 bases are shared with TRBD2. The CDR3 contains 16 residues. The V gene end was trimmed by 5 bases and the J gene end by 5 bases; junction bases not matched to a gene: 11. The germline CDR1 and CDR2 sequences are SGHNT and YENEEA.

This clone showed up just a few times. The chain joins TRBV5-4 to TRBJ2-7; D not resolved. The V gene lost 0 bases and the J gene lost 3 bases, with 13 bases spanning the gap. This CDR3 is 15 amino acids long. Germline assignment: CDR1 SGHNT and CDR2 YYREEE (reference sequence). For the CDR3, the DNA is TGTGCCAGCAGCTTGGAGGTAGCTCCCTACTACGAGCAGTACTTC. Translated: CASSLEVAPYYEQYF. Complete variable domain (other parts from reference TRBV5-4 and TRBJ2-7): ETGVTQSPTHLIKTRGQQVTLRCSSQSGHNTVSWYQQALGQGPQFIFQYYREEENGRGNFPPRFSGLQFPNYSSELNVNALELDDSALYLCASSLEVAPYYEQYFGPGTRLTVT.

The chain couples TRBV6-2 or TRBV6-3 to TRBJ1-2; D might be TRBD1 (5 bases). CDR3 length: 13 amino acids. With 4 bases removed from V and 6 bases from J, the gap between germline ends came to 12 bases. In germline, CDR1 is MNHEY, CDR2 SVGEGT. CDR3 DNA: TGTGCCAGCAGTTTGGCGGGGGGACATGGCTACACCTTC. It specifies CASSLAGGHGYTF.

The chain recombines TRBV6-2 or TRBV6-3 with TRBJ2-5, with 7 bases fitting TRBD2. Germline V gene data show CDR1 as MNHEY and CDR2 as SVGEGT. With 0 bases clipped from V and 1 base from J, the junction kept 2 bases outside the gene matches. The CDR3 runs 15 residues. Here the CDR3 reads CASSYSAGVQETQYF. The CDR3 region has the DNA TGTGCCAGCAGTTACTCTGCGGGAGTCCAAGAGACCCAGTACTTC.

The chain uses TRBV19 and TRBJ2-1; 10 bases map to TRBD2. Trimming cost V 3 bases and J 3 bases; bases outside gene matches: 5. CDR3 length: 16 amino acids. Germline lookup yields CDR1 LNHDA and CDR2 SQIVND (reference sequence). As DNA, the CDR3 is TGTGCCAGTAGTATGGTCCAGCGGGGGGGCTACAATGAGCAGTTCTTC. Translated, it gives CASSMVQRGGYNEQFF.